A single sample is the source of the 22 T cell receptor beta chains below, sequenced in a study of blood T cell repertoires in COVID-19. The repertoire was sequenced with immunoSEQ multiplex PCR; TCRdb's copy has only in-frame clones and lacks some. The sample has tens of thousands of clones, 90% seen once. Source material: peripheral blood. These receptors originate from a man aged 50 to 59 with acute or convalescent COVID-19.

V usage is TRBV3-1 (or the pseudogene TRBV3-2) and J usage is TRBJ1-5; D gene uncertain. The CDR3 loop spans 15 amino acids. Germline V gene sequence: CDR1 LGHDT, CDR2 YNNKEL (reference sequence). Trimming took off 0 bases at V and 6 bases at J, with 12 bases between the two ends. CDR3 DNA: TGTGCCAGCAGCCAAGAACTCGGTCTAGGTCAGCCCCAGCATTTT. Its translation is CASSQELGLGQPQHF.

The CDR3 spells CASSRPQAEAFF. CDR3 bases: TGTGCCAGCAGTAGACCTCAGGCTGAAGCTTTCTTT. This rearrangement joins TRBV12-3 or TRBV12-4 to TRBJ1-1; the D is unclear. This CDR3 region has 12 residues. V lost 5 bases, J lost 6 bases, and 10 bases lay in between.

The V gene is TRBV7-6, the J gene TRBJ2-5; weak D call: TRBD2 (6 bases). Trimming took off 5 bases at V and 4 bases at J, with 17 bases between the two ends. The CDR3 contains 15 residues. Looked up from germline, CDR1 is SGHVS and CDR2 is FNYEAQ. In DNA form, the CDR3 reads TGTGCCAGCAGCCCGGGACTGGGGTCCCCAGAGACCCAGTACTTC. Translated, it gives CASSPGLGSPETQYF.

This chain links TRBV5-1 with TRBJ2-7; a weak D match, TRBD2 (5 bases). The ends were cut back, 2 bases at V and 3 bases at J, with 12 bases in the middle. Germline V gives CDR1 SGHRS, CDR2 YFSETQ. This CDR3 comprises 14 residues. The CDR3 DNA is TGCGCCAGCAGCTTCCGGGGTCCGAACTACGAGCAGTACTTC. Translated: CASSFRGPNYEQYF.

This clone was seen just once. This rearrangement joins TRBV20-1 to TRBJ2-5; TRBD1 matches at 7 bases. This CDR3 has 14 residues. Germline V gene data show CDR1 as DFQATT and CDR2 as SNEGSKA (reference sequence). Losses at the gene ends were 3 bases for V and 5 bases for J; bases not matched to a gene: 9. CDR3 sequence: CSASEGAVRETQYF. In nucleotides, the CDR3 is TGCAGTGCTAGTGAGGGGGCCGTGAGGGAGACCCAGTACTTC.

This chain connects TRBV11-2 to TRBJ2-6, with a possible D match to TRBD2 (6 bases). The ends were cut back, 1 base at V and 8 bases at J, with 15 bases in the middle. The CDR3 covers 16 residues. Germline loops: CDR1 SGHAT, CDR2 FQNNGV. CDR3 sequence: CASSLARQGGSNVLTF. In DNA, the CDR3 is TGTGCCAGCAGCTTAGCACGGCAGGGAGGTTCCAACGTCCTGACTTTC.

The chain has TRBV5-5 and TRBJ2-1, with 12 nucleotides matching TRBD2. The CDR3 contains 18 residues. Germline V gene sequence: CDR1 SGHKS, CDR2 YYEKEE (reference sequence). V trimming: 3 bases; J trimming: 7 bases; junction bases outside the gene matches: 14. This CDR3 is CASSSRRLAGGPGNEQFF. The CDR3 coding sequence is TGTGCCAGCAGCTCTCGCAGGCTAGCGGGAGGGCCAGGGAATGAGCAGTTCTTC.

J is TRBJ2-7 and V is TRBV10-3; the match to TRBD2 covers 8 bases. V gave up 2 bases and J gave up 1 base; unmatched junction bases: 7. The CDR3 is made up of 16 amino acids. Germline loops: CDR1 ENHRY, CDR2 SYGVKD. The CDR3 loop is CAISEPMASGSYEQYF. CDR3 DNA: TGTGCCATCAGTGAGCCCATGGCTAGCGGGTCCTACGAGCAGTACTTC.

The chain is built from TRBV10-1 and TRBJ2-1; no firm D call. Trimming took 3 bases from V and 8 from J, leaving 8 bases between them. Per the germline V gene, CDR1 is WNHNN and CDR2 is SYGVQD (reference sequence). The CDR3 sequence is 12 residues long. The DNA of the CDR3 is TGCGCCAGCAGTGACTATGGTGATGAGCAGTTCTTC. It is translated as CASSDYGDEQFF.

The chain couples TRBV7-2 to TRBJ2-3; 12 nucleotides line up with TRBD2. The V segment lost 3 bases and the J segment 1 base; nucleotides outside the gene matches: 2. Per germline, CDR1 SGHTA and CDR2 FQGNSA. This CDR3 has 16 residues. The CDR3 loop is CASSFRLAGGTDTQYF. For the CDR3, the DNA is TGTGCCAGCAGCTTCCGACTAGCGGGAGGCACAGATACGCAGTATTTT.

V and J are TRBV7-9 and TRBJ1-4; D unresolved. Per the germline V gene, CDR1 is SEHNR and CDR2 is FQNEAQ (reference sequence). Trimming shortened V by 5 bases and J by 4 bases, and 20 bases separated the two germline ends. The CDR3 length is 17 residues. The CDR3 spells CASSLGRGQTINEKLFF. The CDR3 coding sequence is TGTGCCAGCAGCCTCGGACGCGGGCAGACGATTAATGAAAAACTGTTTTTT.

This sequence joins TRBV19 and TRBJ2-2; TRBD1 aligns across 9 bases. Germline trimming cut 6 bases from V and 6 bases from J; bases unmatched to any gene: 14. The CDR3 length is 17 residues. Germline V gene lookup returns CDR1 LNHDA and CDR2 SQIVND (reference sequence). The CDR3 loop is CASRGGGFDRGSGELFF. The CDR3 region has the DNA TGTGCCAGTAGGGGGGGCGGGTTCGACAGGGGGTCCGGGGAGCTGTTTTTT.

This chain links TRBV7-8 with TRBJ1-2; 8 positions match TRBD1. CDR3 length: 16 amino acids. CDR1 SGHVS and CDR2 FQNEAQ come from the germline V gene. Trimming at V came to 1 base and at J to 1 base, leaving 5 bases not matched to a gene. The DNA for the CDR3 is TGTGCCAGCAGCTTAGTCGGGACAGGAGATAACTATGGCTACACCTTC. It specifies CASSLVGTGDNYGYTF.

The gene calls are TRBV3-1 (or the pseudogene TRBV3-2) and TRBJ2-1; D perhaps matches TRBD2 (5 bases). CDR3 length equals 16 residues. CDR1 LGHDT and CDR2 YNNKEL come from the germline V gene (reference sequence). With 1 base removed from V and 0 bases from J, the gap between germline ends came to 10 bases. CDR3 nucleotides: TGTGCCAGCAGCCAAGGGGTAGCGACCTCCTACAATGAGCAGTTCTTC. It translates to CASSQGVATSYNEQFF.

The chain links TRBV5-1 to TRBJ2-3; 8 bases fit TRBD2. V lost 5 bases to trimming and J lost 5 bases; unmatched junction nucleotides: 10. The CDR3 sequence is 15 residues long. Germline V gives CDR1 SGHRS, CDR2 YFSETQ. For the CDR3, the DNA is TGCGCCAGCAGGGTCACGGGAGGGCCAAGAGATACGCAGTATTTT. Its translation is CASRVTGGPRDTQYF. The complete variable domain, with remaining parts taken from reference TRBV5-1 and TRBJ2-3, reads KAGVTQTPRYLIKTRGQQVTLSCSPISGHRSVSWYQQTPGQGLQFLFEYFSETQRNKGNFPGRFSGRQFSNSRSEMNVSTLELGDSALYLCASRVTGGPRDTQYFGPGTRLTVL.

The chain has TRBV11-2 and TRBJ2-1, with 9 bases fitting TRBD2. J lost 6 bases, V lost 2 bases, and 5 bases had no gene match. From germline, CDR1 is SGHAT and CDR2 FQNNGV. The CDR3 covers 15 residues. The CDR3 DNA reads TGTGCCAGCAGCTTAAGGCGGGAGGGAGGCAATGAGCAGTTCTTC. Translating it yields CASSLRREGGNEQFF.

CDR3 sequence: CASSPSVPETQYF. CDR3 nucleotide sequence: TGTGCCAGCTCACCGTCAGTGCCGGAGACCCAGTACTTC. The rearrangement joins TRBV18 to TRBJ2-5; D is undetermined. The CDR3 runs 13 residues. Germline CDR1 and CDR2: KGHSH and LQKENI. V dropped 3 bases and J dropped 5 bases, with 10 bases sitting between them. Full variable domain (outside the CDR3, taken from reference TRBV18 and TRBJ2-5): NAGVMQNPRHLVRRRGQEARLRCSPMKGHSHVYWYRQLPEEGLKFMVYLQKENIIDESGMPKERFSAEFPKEGPSILRIQQVVRGDSAAYFCASSPSVPETQYFGPGTRLLVL.

This clone has only one observation. This chain uses TRBV3-1 (or the pseudogene TRBV3-2) with TRBJ1-3; D remains unclear. Germline lookup yields CDR1 LGHDT and CDR2 YNNKEL (reference sequence). This CDR3 is 16 amino acids long. Trimming shortened V by 1 base and J by 3 bases, and 13 bases separated the two germline ends. Written as DNA, the CDR3 is TGTGCCAGCAGCCAAGTACGGGTCGGGTTTGGAAACACCATATATTTT. Residues: CASSQVRVGFGNTIYF.

The J gene is TRBJ1-2, the V gene TRBV5-4, with TRBD1 matching over 7 bases. Per the germline V gene, CDR1 is SGHNT and CDR2 is YYREEE (reference sequence). Trimming removed 3 bases from V and 10 bases from J; junction bases left unmatched: 9. The CDR3 covers 13 residues. The CDR3 sequence is CASSSLRDSPYTF. CDR3 in DNA: TGTGCCAGCAGCTCGCTCCGGGACAGCCCCTACACCTTC. The whole variable domain, filled in from reference TRBV5-4 and TRBJ1-2, reads ETGVTQSPTHLIKTRGQQVTLRCSSQSGHNTVSWYQQALGQGPQFIFQYYREEENGRGNFPPRFSGLQFPNYSSELNVNALELDDSALYLCASSSLRDSPYTFGSGTRLTVV.

The chain combines TRBV27 with TRBJ2-7; weak D call: TRBD2 (6 bases). The germline CDR1 and CDR2 sequences are MNHEY and SMNVEV (reference sequence). V shed 4 bases and J shed 1 base, with 14 bases lying between them. The CDR3 is made up of 15 amino acids. CDR3 nucleotide sequence: TGTGCCAGCAGTTCCCTCGGGACTTTTTCCTACGAGCAGTACTTC. It specifies CASSSLGTFSYEQYF.

The chain uses TRBV5-1 and TRBJ2-2; TRBD2 matches 9 bases. The V gene end was trimmed by 2 bases and the J gene end by 1 base; junction bases not matched to a gene: 3. This CDR3 region has 16 residues. CDR1 SGHRS and CDR2 YFSETQ come from the germline V gene. CDR3 sequence: CASSLYSGRNTGELFF. CDR3 DNA sequence: TGCGCCAGCAGCTTATATAGCGGGAGGAACACCGGGGAGCTGTTTTTT.

This chain joins TRBV18 and TRBJ1-6; D may be TRBD1 (5 bases). Germline lookup yields CDR1 KGHSH and CDR2 LQKENI. The CDR3 is 19 residues long. The V end was cut by 2 bases, the J end by 0 bases, with 17 bases between. This CDR3 is CASSPKAGTVGSYNSPLHF. DNA of the CDR3: TGTGCCAGCTCACCAAAGGCGGGGACCGTAGGCTCCTATAATTCACCCCTCCACTTT.